This T cell receptor (beta chain) was documented in a study of PD-1 blockade in classical Hodgkin lymphoma. The patients all showed relapse after autologous stem cell transplantation, while their brentuximab vedotin exposure varied. TCRdb's copy holds only in-frame clones and misses some; the assay was immunoSEQ multiplex PCR. The repertoire holds about 66,000 clones, with 71% as singletons. J lost 4 bases, V lost 5 bases, and 5 bases had no gene match. CDR1 is ENHRY, CDR2 SYGVKD, per germline. CDR3 size: 14 residues. The chain combines TRBV10-3 with TRBJ1-2; 9 nucleotides align to TRBD1. The material was peripheral blood mononuclear cells (PBMCs), obtained before the second cycle of nivolumab. The origin of this receptor is a human donor with classical Hodgkin lymphoma. This CDR3 reads CAISQQTGGYGYTF. The CDR3 nucleotides read TGTGCCATCAGTCAACAGACAGGGGGCTATGGCTACACCTTC.